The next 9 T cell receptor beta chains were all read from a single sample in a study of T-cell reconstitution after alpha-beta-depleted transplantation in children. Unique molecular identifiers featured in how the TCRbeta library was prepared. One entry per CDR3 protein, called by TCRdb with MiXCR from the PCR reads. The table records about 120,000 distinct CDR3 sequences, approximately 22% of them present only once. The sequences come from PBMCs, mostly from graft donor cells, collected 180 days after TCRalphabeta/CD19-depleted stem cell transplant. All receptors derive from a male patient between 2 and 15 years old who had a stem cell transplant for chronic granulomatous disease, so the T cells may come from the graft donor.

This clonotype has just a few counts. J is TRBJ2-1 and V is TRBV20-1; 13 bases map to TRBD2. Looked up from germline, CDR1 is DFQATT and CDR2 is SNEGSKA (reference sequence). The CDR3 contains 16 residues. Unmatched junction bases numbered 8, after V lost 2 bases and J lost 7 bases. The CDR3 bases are TGCAGTGCTAGATCGAGACTAGCGGGAGGTCGGAATGAGCAGTTCTTC. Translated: CSARSRLAGGRNEQFF.

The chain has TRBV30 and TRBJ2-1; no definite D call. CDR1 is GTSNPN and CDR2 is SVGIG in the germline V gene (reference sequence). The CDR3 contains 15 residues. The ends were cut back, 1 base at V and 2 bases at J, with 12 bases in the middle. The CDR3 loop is CAWSGQEKTYNEQFF. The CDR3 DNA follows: TGTGCCTGGAGTGGCCAGGAGAAGACCTACAATGAGCAGTTCTTC.

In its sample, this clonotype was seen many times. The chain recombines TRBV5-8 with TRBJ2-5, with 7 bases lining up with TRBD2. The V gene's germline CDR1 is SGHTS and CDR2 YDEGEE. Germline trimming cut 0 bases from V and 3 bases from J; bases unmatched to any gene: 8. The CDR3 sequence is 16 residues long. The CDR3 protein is CASSLGTWLAEETQYF. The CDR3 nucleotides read TGTGCCAGCAGCTTGGGAACTTGGCTAGCGGAAGAGACCCAGTACTTC.

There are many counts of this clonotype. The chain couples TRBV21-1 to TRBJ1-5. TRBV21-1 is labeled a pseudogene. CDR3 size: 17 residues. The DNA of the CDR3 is TGTGCCAGCAGCCCCTCACGGGGGATACAAAGCAATCAGCCCCAGCATTTT. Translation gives CASSPSRGIQSNQPQHF.

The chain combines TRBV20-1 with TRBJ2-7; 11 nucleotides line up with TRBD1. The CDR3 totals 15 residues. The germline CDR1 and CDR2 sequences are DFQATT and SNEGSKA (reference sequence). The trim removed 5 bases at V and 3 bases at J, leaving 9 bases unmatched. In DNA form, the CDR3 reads TGCAGTGCTCCCGGGACAGGGGGGGCAAACTACGAGCAGTACTTC. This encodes CSAPGTGGANYEQYF.

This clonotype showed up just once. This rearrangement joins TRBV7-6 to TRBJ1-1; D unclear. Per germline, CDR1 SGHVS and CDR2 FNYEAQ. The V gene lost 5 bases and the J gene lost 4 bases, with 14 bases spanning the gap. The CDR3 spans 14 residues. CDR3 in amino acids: CASSPLLRTTEAFF. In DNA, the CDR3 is TGTGCCAGCAGCCCACTACTGCGGACCACTGAAGCTTTCTTT.

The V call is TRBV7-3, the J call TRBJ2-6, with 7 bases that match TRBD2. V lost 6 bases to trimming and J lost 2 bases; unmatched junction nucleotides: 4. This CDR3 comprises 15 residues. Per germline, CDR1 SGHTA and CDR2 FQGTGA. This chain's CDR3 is CASSNGGAGANVLTF. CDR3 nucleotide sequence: TGTGCCAGCAGTAATGGGGGGGCTGGGGCCAACGTCCTGACTTTC.

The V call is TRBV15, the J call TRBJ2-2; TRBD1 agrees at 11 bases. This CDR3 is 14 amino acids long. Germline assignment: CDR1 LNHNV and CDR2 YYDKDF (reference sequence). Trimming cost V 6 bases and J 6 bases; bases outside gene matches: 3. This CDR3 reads CATSRDRGAGELFF. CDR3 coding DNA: TGTGCCACCAGTAGGGACAGGGGGGCCGGGGAGCTGTTTTTT. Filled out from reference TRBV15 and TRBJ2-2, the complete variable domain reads DAMVIQNPRYQVTQFGKPVTLSCSQTLNHNVMYWYQQKSSQAPKLLFHYYDKDFNNEADTPDNFQSRRPNTSFCFLDIRSPGLGDTAMYLCATSRDRGAGELFFGEGSRLTVL.

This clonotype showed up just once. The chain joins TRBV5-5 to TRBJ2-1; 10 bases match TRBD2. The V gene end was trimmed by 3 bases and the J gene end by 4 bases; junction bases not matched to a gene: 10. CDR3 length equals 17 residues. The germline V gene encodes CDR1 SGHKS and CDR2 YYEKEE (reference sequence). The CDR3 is CASSSPTGLAPYNEQFF. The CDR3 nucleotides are TGTGCCAGCAGCTCCCCGACGGGACTAGCGCCATACAATGAGCAGTTCTTC.